Shown below are 13 T cell receptor beta chains from a single sample sequenced in a study of regulatory and conventional T cells in RAG deficiency. TCRdb keeps only in-frame clones here, not all; method: immunoSEQ multiplex PCR. The sample comprises some 23,000 clones, 85% to 95% of which are singletons, and around 0.73% rests with the top ten. Genomic DNA came from blood conventional CD4+ T cells gated CD25-low CD127-high. The same sample was also studied in work on regulatory T cells. That source notes: The PCR used 52 TRBV and 13 TRBJ primers.

Sequenced: CD4+ T cells sorted from blood. Receptor source: a human donor in good health.

The rearrangement links TRBV12-5 to TRBJ2-7; D ambiguous. CDR3 length: 14 amino acids. The V gene lost 1 base and the J gene lost 0 bases, with 7 bases spanning the gap. The germline V gene has CDR1 LGHNT and CDR2 FRNRAP. The CDR3: CASGLGASSYEQYF. The CDR3 region has the DNA TGTGCTAGTGGTTTGGGGGCCAGCTCCTACGAGCAGTACTTC.

The J gene is TRBJ2-1, the V gene TRBV7-9, with 11 bases identical to TRBD2. Germline lookup yields CDR1 SEHNR and CDR2 FQNEAQ (reference sequence). The junction had 0 bases not matched to a gene; V was cut back by 4 bases and J by 7 bases. The CDR3 is 13 amino acids. CDR3 bases: TGTGCCAGCAGCTCTAGCGGGGGGAATGAGCAGTTCTTC. Translating it yields CASSSSGGNEQFF.

The chain carries TRBV6-1 and TRBJ1-1; no clear D gene. CDR1 MNHNS and CDR2 SASEGT come from the germline V gene. Trimming pared 1 base from V and 11 bases from J, leaving 14 bases between. The CDR3 totals 13 residues. DNA for the CDR3: TGTGCCAGCAGTGAAGTAGTAAGGTATTGGGCTTTCTTT. Translated: CASSEVVRYWAFF.

This sequence joins TRBV12-5 and TRBJ2-3; 10 nucleotides line up with TRBD2. The V gene end was trimmed by 1 base and the J gene end by 3 bases; junction bases not matched to a gene: 7. CDR1 and CDR2 from the germline V gene are LGHNT and FRNRAP. There are 17 residues in the CDR3. CDR3 nucleotide sequence: TGTGCTAGTGGTTTGGGGATTCTAGCGGGAGTAACAGATACGCAGTATTTT. It is translated as CASGLGILAGVTDTQYF. The whole variable domain, filled in from reference TRBV12-5 and TRBJ2-3, reads DARVTQTPRHKVTEMGQEVTMRCQPILGHNTVFWYRQTMMQGLELLAYFRNRAPLDDSGMPKDRFSAEMPDATLATLKIQPSEPRDSAVYFCASGLGILAGVTDTQYFGPGTRLTVL.

Regarding this clone: One end of the junction does not line up with germline, which may come from a read error. The chain is built from TRBV6-5 and TRBJ1-5, with D possibly being TRBD1 (5 bases). The CDR3 is 13 amino acids. Germline V CDR1 and CDR2: MNHEY, SVGAGI. CDR3 DNA: TGTGCCTGCAGCCCGGGGCGCGCTCAGCCCCAGCATTTT. It yields the protein CACSPGRAQPQHF.

The V gene is TRBV28, the J gene TRBJ2-7; a possible D gene is TRBD2 (5 bases). Germline V gene lookup returns CDR1 MDHEN and CDR2 SYDVKM. The CDR3 consists of 16 residues. V was cut by 3 bases and J by 1 base, with 16 bases left in between. The CDR3 loop is CASSFQSGKNSYEQYF. The CDR3 DNA reads TGTGCCAGCAGTTTCCAATCCGGGAAGAATTCCTACGAGCAGTACTTC.

The chain couples TRBV7-9 to TRBJ2-5; 10 nucleotides align to TRBD1. The DNA end is a closer match to TRBJ2-7, so the J assignment may be wrong. The CDR3 sequence is 14 residues long. Per the germline V gene, CDR1 is SEHNR and CDR2 is FQNEAQ (reference sequence). DNA of the CDR3: TGTGCCAGCAGCCTAGGGACAGGGGCATACGAGCAGTACTTC. Translated, it gives CASSLGTGAYEQYF.

The V gene is TRBV19, the J gene TRBJ1-4; D is uncertain. Trimming took 4 bases from V and 0 from J, leaving 9 bases between them. CDR3 length equals 15 residues. Germline assignment: CDR1 LNHDA and CDR2 SQIVND (reference sequence). The CDR3, as DNA: TGTGCCAGTAGTACCGGACGGTCAACTAATGAAAAACTGTTTTTT. Translated: CASSTGRSTNEKLFF.

The chain uses TRBV28 and TRBJ1-1; 11 bases are shared with TRBD1. Trimming cost V 0 bases and J 5 bases; bases outside gene matches: 5. Germline CDR1 is MDHEN and CDR2 is SYDVKM. This CDR3 is 16 amino acids long. The CDR3 nucleotides are TGTGCCAGCAGTTTATGGGGGACAGGGGGTTGGACTGAAGCTTTCTTT. It encodes CASSLWGTGGWTEAFF.

The genes are TRBV5-4 and TRBJ2-3; TRBD2 matches at 10 bases. This CDR3 has 18 amino acids. With 2 bases clipped from V and 0 bases from J, the junction kept 9 bases outside the gene matches. CDR1 and CDR2 from the germline V gene are SGHNT and YYREEE (reference sequence). The CDR3 loop is CASSFPSGGSPSTDTQYF. The DNA for the CDR3 is TGTGCCAGCAGCTTCCCTAGCGGGGGTTCACCAAGCACAGATACGCAGTATTTT. Complete variable domain (other parts from reference TRBV5-4 and TRBJ2-3): ETGVTQSPTHLIKTRGQQVTLRCSSQSGHNTVSWYQQALGQGPQFIFQYYREEENGRGNFPPRFSGLQFPNYSSELNVNALELDDSALYLCASSFPSGGSPSTDTQYFGPGTRLTVL.

The genes are TRBV10-2 and TRBJ2-2; 7 bases match TRBD2. Germline V lookup: CDR1 WSHSY, CDR2 SAAADI. The J segment lost 6 bases and the V segment lost 6 bases, leaving 7 bases of the junction unmatched. This CDR3 has 14 amino acids. The CDR3 loop is CASSPLGGSGELFF. The CDR3, as DNA: TGCGCCAGCAGCCCACTGGGGGGGTCCGGGGAGCTGTTTTTT.

This clone was observed a single time. V usage is TRBV19 and J usage is TRBJ2-2; no clear D gene. The CDR3 covers 14 residues. Germline assignment: CDR1 LNHDA and CDR2 SQIVND (reference sequence). Trimming removed 3 bases at V and 6 bases at J, with 11 bases between. CDR3 sequence (DNA): TGTGCCAGTAGTATTGGTCAGATCTCCGGGGAGCTGTTTTTT. This translates into CASSIGQISGELFF.

The chain carries TRBV30 and TRBJ1-2; the match to TRBD1 covers 7 bases. Trimming removed 0 bases from V and 4 bases from J; junction bases left unmatched: 2. In germline, CDR1 is GTSNPN, CDR2 SVGIG (reference sequence). This CDR3 spans 13 amino acids. The DNA for the CDR3 is TGTGCCTGGAGTGTACAGGGGCTCTATGGCTACACCTTC. Protein sequence: CAWSVQGLYGYTF.